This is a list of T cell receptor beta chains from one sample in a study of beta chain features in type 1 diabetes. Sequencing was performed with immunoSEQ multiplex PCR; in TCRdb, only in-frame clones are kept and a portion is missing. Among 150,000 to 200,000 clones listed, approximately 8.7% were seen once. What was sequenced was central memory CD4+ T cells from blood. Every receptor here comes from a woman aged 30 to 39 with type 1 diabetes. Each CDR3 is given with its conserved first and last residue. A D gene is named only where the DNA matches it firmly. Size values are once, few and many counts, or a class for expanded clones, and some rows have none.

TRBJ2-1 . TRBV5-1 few TGCGCCAGCAGCACCATCTCAGGGGCTTGGGAGCAGTTCTTC CASSTISGAWEQFF
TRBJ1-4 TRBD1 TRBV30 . TGTGCCTGGAGTGAGGACAGGGGCGGCGAAAAACTGTTTTTT CAWSEDRGGEKLFF
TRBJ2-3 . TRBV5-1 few TGCGCCAGCAGCTCCCGACTGCGCACAGATACGCAGTATTTT CASSSRLRTDTQYF
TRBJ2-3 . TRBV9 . TGTGCCAGCAGCGTAGACGGAGATACGCAGTATTTT CASSVDGDTQYF
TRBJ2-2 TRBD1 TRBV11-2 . TGTGCCAGCAGCTCTTCAACAGGGGGCCCCGGGGAGCTGTTTTTT CASSSSTGGPGELFF
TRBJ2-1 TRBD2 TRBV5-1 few TGCGCCAGCGGCGAAAACGTTAGCGGGAGGGATCTTCACAATGAGCAGTTCTTC CASGENVSGRDLHNEQFF
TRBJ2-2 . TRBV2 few TGTGCCAGCAGTGTATCTATTAACACCGGGGAGCTGTTTTTT CASSVSINTGELFF
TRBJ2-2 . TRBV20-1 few TGCAGGGCGGGGACAGCCGGGGAGCTGTTTTTT CRAGTAGELFF
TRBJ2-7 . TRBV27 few TGTGCCAGCATAAACAGAGACTACGAGCAGTACTTC CASINRDYEQYF
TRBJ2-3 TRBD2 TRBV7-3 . TGTGCCAGCAGCTCTACTCGACTAGCGGGAGTATATGATACGCAGTATTTT CASSSTRLAGVYDTQYF
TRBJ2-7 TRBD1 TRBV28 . TGTGCCAGCAGTCAGGGACAGGGTCTCGAGCAGTACTTC CASSQGQGLEQYF
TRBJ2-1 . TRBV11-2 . TGTGCCAGCAGCTTATCAGCACAGAGTCTCAGCTCCTACAATGAGCAGTTCTTC CASSLSAQSLSSYNEQFF
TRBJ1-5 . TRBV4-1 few TGCGCCAGCAGCCAAGTAATATTGTACGCAGGAAATCAGCCCCAGCATTTT CASSQVILYAGNQPQHF
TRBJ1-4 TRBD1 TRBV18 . TGTGCCAGCTCATGGGACAGTAATGAAAAACTGTTTTTT CASSWDSNEKLFF
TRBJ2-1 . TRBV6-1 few TGTGCCAGCATGGTTAGCTTCGGCTCCTACAATGAGCAGTTCTTC CASMVSFGSYNEQFF
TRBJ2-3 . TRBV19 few TGTGCCAGTAGTATCCAGGACACAGATACGCAGTATTTT CASSIQDTDTQYF
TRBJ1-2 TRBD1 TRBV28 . TGTGCCACCGGGGACAGGGGTTATGGCTACACCTTC CATGDRGYGYTF
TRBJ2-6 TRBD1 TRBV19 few TGTGCCAGTAGTGTCGACAGGGGGCCTGGGGCCAACGTCCTGACTTTC CASSVDRGPGANVLTF
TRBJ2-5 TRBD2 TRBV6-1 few TGTGCCAGCAGCGTCACTAGCGGGAAAGAGACCCAGTACTTC CASSVTSGKETQYF
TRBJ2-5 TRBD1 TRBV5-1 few TGCGCCAGCAGCCCCCGTGGGACAGTAGGAGAGACCCAGTACTTC CASSPRGTVGETQYF
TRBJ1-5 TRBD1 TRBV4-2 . TGTGCCAGCAGCCAGCCGGGACAGGGAAATCAGCCCCAGCATTTT CASSQPGQGNQPQHF
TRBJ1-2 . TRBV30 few TGTGCCTGGAGTGATGGAAGGCGCGGTGGCTACACCTTC CAWSDGRRGGYTF
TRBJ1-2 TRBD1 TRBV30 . TGTGCCTGGGCTTTTGGGGACAGGGGGCTTGATGGCTACACCTTC CAWAFGDRGLDGYTF
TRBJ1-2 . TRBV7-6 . TGTGCCAGCAGCTCTCAAAGTAGGGGAAGTCTGCATGGCTACACCTTC CASSSQSRGSLHGYTF
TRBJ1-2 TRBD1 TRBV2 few TGTGCCAGCAGTGAAGCAGGGACAGGGTTGCGAGGCTACACCTTC CASSEAGTGLRGYTF
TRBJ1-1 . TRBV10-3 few TGTGCCATCAGGTCTCTGGCGGGCACTGAAGCTTTCTTT CAIRSLAGTEAFF
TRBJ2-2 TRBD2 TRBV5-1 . TGCGCCAGCAGCTTCCCTAGCGGATACACCGGGGAGCTGTTTTTT CASSFPSGYTGELFF
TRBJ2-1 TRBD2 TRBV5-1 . TGCGCCAGCAGCACCCAAAGCGGGAGCTCCTACAATGAGCAGTTCTTC CASSTQSGSSYNEQFF
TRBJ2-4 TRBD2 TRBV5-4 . TGTGCCAGCGGCCAGCGGGAGCTAGACATTCAGTACTTC CASGQRELDIQYF
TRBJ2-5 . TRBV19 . TGTGCCAGTAGTATAGGCGGCATATGGGAGACCCAGTACTTC CASSIGGIWETQYF
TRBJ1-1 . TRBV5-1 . TGCGCCAGCAGCCGAAACCCACAGGGCGTGAACACTGAAGCTTTCTTT CASSRNPQGVNTEAFF
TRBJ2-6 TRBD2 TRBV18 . TGTGCCAGCTCACCACGGGGGGGAACTGGGGCCAACGTCCTGACTTTC CASSPRGGTGANVLTF
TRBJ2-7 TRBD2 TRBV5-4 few TGTGCCAGCAGATTAGCGGGCCCTAGCCCCTACGAGCAGTACTTC CASRLAGPSPYEQYF
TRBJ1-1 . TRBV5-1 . TGCGCCAGCAGCACGGCCGGGACATCTAACTCTGAAGCTTTCTTT CASSTAGTSNSEAFF
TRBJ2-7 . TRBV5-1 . TGCGCCAGCAGCTTGGGTACCTACGAGCAGTACTTC CASSLGTYEQYF
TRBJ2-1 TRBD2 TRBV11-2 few TGTGCCAGCAGCTTTTCCGGGACTAGCTCCTACAATGAGCAGTTCTTC CASSFSGTSSYNEQFF
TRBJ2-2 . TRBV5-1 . TGCGCCAGCAGCTTGGGCCAGGCCGGGGAGCTGTTTTTT CASSLGQAGELFF
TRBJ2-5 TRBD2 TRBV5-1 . TGCGCCAGCAGCTTCCTAGCGGGAGACCAAGAGACCCAGTACTTC CASSFLAGDQETQYF
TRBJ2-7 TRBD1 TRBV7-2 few TGTGCCAGCAGCTTAATCTGGGACAGCAGATACTACGAGCAGTACTTC CASSLIWDSRYYEQYF
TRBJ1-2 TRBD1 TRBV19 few TGTGCCAGTAGCACCTCGGGACAGTCCTATGGCTACACCTTC CASSTSGQSYGYTF
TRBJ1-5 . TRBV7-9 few TGTGCCAGCAGCTCCTGGGGGGAAGGGAGCAATCAGCCCCAGCATTTT CASSSWGEGSNQPQHF